A single sample gave rise to the 2 T cell receptor beta chains below, sequenced in a study of early T cells in non-severe SARS-CoV-2 infection (dated by TCRdb to the early 2020s). Libraries were prepared through 5' RACE. The sequencer was a NextSeq 500. In-frame beta chains were kept once TCRdb had trimmed the public reads at Q25 with fastp and called clones with MiXCR. Merged by CDR3 protein, the rows form single entries marked with the most common genes and DNA. Across this sample there are some 89,000 distinct CDR3 sequences, with about 11% seen only once. 4.7% of the sample is held by the ten biggest clonotypes. The sample was whole blood, taken at baseline. These receptors were collected from an adult who was a healthcare worker with PCR-confirmed SARS-CoV-2 infection or an uninfected control (not recorded which).

The sample holds many counts of this clonotype. The chain recombines TRBV20-1 with TRBJ2-1, with TRBD2 as a possible D gene (6 bases). Germline-derived CDR1 and CDR2 are DFQATT and SNEGSKA (reference sequence). This CDR3 comprises 15 residues. The ends were cut back, 3 bases at V and 6 bases at J, with 18 bases in the middle. The CDR3 DNA sequence: TGCAGTGCTAGTCGATTTGGCGGGACTTCCAATGAGCAGTTCTTC. Its protein is CSASRFGGTSNEQFF.

This chain uses TRBV7-9 with TRBJ1-6, with unresolved D. From germline, CDR1 is SEHNR and CDR2 FQNEAQ (reference sequence). Trimming left V 4 bases short and J 9 bases short, with 13 bases between. This CDR3 is built from 14 residues. CDR3 nucleotide sequence: TGTGCCAGCAGCTCGACCCAAGGGAGTTCACCCCTCCACTTT. Protein: CASSSTQGSSPLHF. The whole variable domain, remainder taken from reference TRBV7-9 and TRBJ1-6, is DTGVSQNPRHKITKRGQNVTFRCDPISEHNRLYWYRQTLGQGPEFLTYFQNEAQLEKSRLLSDRFSAERPKGSFSTLEIQRTEQGDSAMYLCASSSTQGSSPLHFGNGTRLTVT.